Each of the 17 T cell receptor beta chains below was sequenced from the same sample in a study of control samples from healthy donors and cancer patients. Some clones are missing from TCRdb's copy, which holds only in-frame ones; the method was immunoSEQ multiplex PCR. The table has 260,000 or so clones, approximately 80% seen once; the top ten hold roughly 14%. Sequenced: PBMCs. Every receptor here comes from a woman aged 55-70 years with lung cancer.

In this sample, this clone turned up a few times. This chain joins TRBV2 and TRBJ2-7; unclear D gene. The germline V gene encodes CDR1 SNHLY and CDR2 FYNNEI. The length of the CDR3 is 12 residues. Trimming removed 6 bases from V and 2 bases from J, with 8 bases in between. CDR3: CASRGQAYEQYF. Written as DNA, the CDR3 is TGTGCCAGCAGAGGGCAAGCCTACGAGCAGTACTTC.

The chain uses TRBV11-2 and TRBJ2-5, with D perhaps TRBD2 (6 bases). There are 16 residues in the CDR3. CDR1 and CDR2 from the germline V gene are SGHAT and FQNNGV. With 1 base removed from V and 2 bases from J, the gap between germline ends came to 14 bases. The CDR3 sequence: CASSLVLTGVQETQYF. In nucleotides, the CDR3 is TGTGCCAGCAGCTTAGTATTGACGGGAGTGCAAGAGACCCAGTACTTC.

V gene TRBV5-1 combines with J gene TRBJ2-2, with D maybe TRBD1 (7 bases). CDR1 is SGHRS, CDR2 YFSETQ, per germline. The CDR3 loop spans 15 amino acids. The germline V and J ends were trimmed by 2 bases and 8 bases, with 16 bases remaining between them. The chain's CDR3 is CASSFETQGGGELFF. In DNA, the CDR3 is TGCGCCAGCAGCTTCGAGACCCAGGGGGGTGGGGAGCTGTTTTTT.

The J gene is TRBJ2-7, the V gene TRBV5-1; D uncertain. The CDR3 runs to 13 residues. V lost 1 base and J 0 bases, leaving 5 bases between the germline ends. CDR1 and CDR2 from the germline V gene are SGHRS and YFSETQ. The CDR3: CASSLLDSYEQYF. In DNA form, the CDR3 reads TGCGCCAGCAGCTTGCTAGACTCCTACGAGCAGTACTTC.

The chain joins TRBV3-1 (or the pseudogene TRBV3-2) to TRBJ2-1; D unresolved. Between the trimmed V and J ends, which lost 0 bases and 7 bases, there was a span of 7 bases. The CDR3 contains 13 residues. CDR1 and CDR2 from the germline V gene are LGHDT and YNNKEL (reference sequence). The CDR3, as DNA: TGTGCCAGCAGCCAAGACCTTGTGAATGAGCAGTTCTTC. This encodes CASSQDLVNEQFF.

This chain links TRBV6-5 with TRBJ1-2, with a possible D match to TRBD1 (5 bases). V was cut by 10 bases and J by 2 bases, with 17 bases left in between. The CDR3 has 14 amino acids. The germline V gene encodes CDR1 MNHEY and CDR2 SVGAGI. CDR3 DNA sequence: TGTGCCACTAAAGACGGGGGGGTGAACTATGGCTACACCTTC. The encoded protein is CATKDGGVNYGYTF.

In its sample, this clone was seen once. The DNA for the CDR3 is TGTGCCAGCAGTTATCACTCTATGAACACTGAAGCTTTCTTT. It translates to CASSYHSMNTEAFF. This chain connects TRBV2 to TRBJ1-1; D is unresolved. The ends were cut back, 5 bases at V and 0 bases at J, with 10 bases in the middle. The CDR3 is 14 residues long. CDR1 and CDR2 from the germline V gene are SNHLY and FYNNEI.

V usage is TRBV7-3 and J usage is TRBJ2-3; maybe TRBD2 (5 bases). The CDR3 spans 17 residues. Trimming left V 4 bases short and J 4 bases short, with 21 bases between. Germline lookup yields CDR1 SGHTA and CDR2 FQGTGA. The CDR3 DNA is TGTGCCAGCAGCTCCTCCTGGGGAGAGGTTGGTGCAGATACGCAGTATTTT. Amino acids: CASSSSWGEVGADTQYF.

The V and J genes are TRBV18 and TRBJ1-2; TRBD1 aligns across 10 bases. The V gene's germline CDR1 is KGHSH and CDR2 LQKENI. V was clipped by 5 bases and J by 7 bases; unmatched bases: 10. CDR3 length equals 15 residues. Here the CDR3 reads CASSSSGTGEGGYTF. The CDR3 coding sequence is TGTGCCAGCTCATCGTCCGGGACAGGGGAGGGTGGCTACACCTTC.

V and J are TRBV27 and TRBJ2-4; 9 bases are a match to TRBD1. V trimming: 5 bases; J trimming: 9 bases; junction bases outside the gene matches: 5. The CDR3 spans 13 residues. Germline CDR1 and CDR2: MNHEY and SMNVEV (reference sequence). CDR3 region: CASSAGTGTIQYF. The CDR3 DNA reads TGTGCCAGCAGTGCCGGGACAGGGACCATTCAGTACTTC.

This rearrangement joins TRBV6-6 to TRBJ2-3, with 9 nucleotides matching TRBD2. Per the germline V gene, CDR1 is MNHNY and CDR2 is SVGAGI (reference sequence). J lost 0 bases, V lost 5 bases, and 0 bases had no gene match. The CDR3 is 14 residues long. CDR3 amino acids: CASSSGGSTDTQYF. Written as DNA, the CDR3 is TGTGCCAGCAGTAGCGGGGGGAGCACAGATACGCAGTATTTT.

This chain links TRBV7-2 with TRBJ2-7; TRBD2 might be the D (5 bases). The germline gives CDR1 SGHTA, CDR2 FQGNSA. This CDR3 is built from 15 residues. V was trimmed by 4 bases and J by 3 bases, leaving 16 bases between them. The chain's CDR3 is CASSSTGIGDYEQYF. CDR3 coding DNA: TGTGCCAGCAGCTCCACCGGGATTGGCGACTACGAGCAGTACTTC.

The rearrangement joins TRBV5-1 to TRBJ2-7; 8 nucleotides align to TRBD1. Losses at the gene ends were 4 bases for V and 3 bases for J; bases not matched to a gene: 0. This CDR3 region has 12 residues. Germline V gene data show CDR1 as SGHRS and CDR2 as YFSETQ. The DNA for the CDR3 is TGCGCCAGCAGCACAGGGGGCTACGAGCAGTACTTC. It translates to CASSTGGYEQYF.

CDR3 protein: CASSQGTFQETQYF. In nucleotides, the CDR3 is TGTGCCAGCAGCCAAGGGACTTTTCAAGAGACCCAGTACTTC. The J gene is TRBJ2-5, the V gene TRBV3-1 (or the pseudogene TRBV3-2); maybe TRBD2 (5 bases). The germline V and J ends were trimmed by 1 base and 2 bases, with 8 bases remaining between them. This CDR3 region has 14 residues. Germline V gene lookup returns CDR1 LGHDT and CDR2 YNNKEL (reference sequence).

The chain combines TRBV15 with TRBJ1-2; D gene uncertain. CDR1 is LNHNV and CDR2 is YYDKDF in the germline V gene (reference sequence). V shed 2 bases and J shed 3 bases, with 16 bases lying between them. The CDR3 length is 16 residues. The CDR3 loop reads CATSRPLGVGDYGYTF. In DNA form, the CDR3 reads TGTGCCACCAGCAGACCCCTTGGGGTTGGGGACTATGGCTACACCTTC. Full variable domain (remainder filled in from reference TRBV15 and TRBJ1-2): DAMVIQNPRYQVTQFGKPVTLSCSQTLNHNVMYWYQQKSSQAPKLLFHYYDKDFNNEADTPDNFQSRRPNTSFCFLDIRSPGLGDTAMYLCATSRPLGVGDYGYTFGSGTRLTVV.

The V gene is TRBV15, the J gene TRBJ2-2, with D maybe TRBD1 (6 bases). This CDR3 is 16 amino acids long. Trimming left V 5 bases short and J 0 bases short, with 13 bases between. Looked up from germline, CDR1 is LNHNV and CDR2 is YYDKDF (reference sequence). The CDR3 is CATSDRRLTNTGELFF. For the CDR3, the DNA is TGTGCCACCAGCGACAGGCGACTTACGAACACCGGGGAGCTGTTTTTT.

This chain connects TRBV7-9 to TRBJ1-1, with 7 bases fitting TRBD1. Germline values: CDR1 SEHNR, CDR2 FQNEAQ (reference sequence). V shed 7 bases and J 1 base; nucleotides not matched to a gene: 6. CDR3 length: 14 residues. In DNA form, the CDR3 reads TGTGCCAGCAACTCGGACAGGAGGAACACTGAAGCTTTCTTT. This sequence encodes CASNSDRRNTEAFF. Combining the CDR3 with reference TRBV7-9 and TRBJ1-1 gives the whole variable domain DTGVSQNPRHKITKRGQNVTFRCDPISEHNRLYWYRQTLGQGPEFLTYFQNEAQLEKSRLLSDRFSAERPKGSFSTLEIQRTEQGDSAMYLCASNSDRRNTEAFFGQGTRLTVV.